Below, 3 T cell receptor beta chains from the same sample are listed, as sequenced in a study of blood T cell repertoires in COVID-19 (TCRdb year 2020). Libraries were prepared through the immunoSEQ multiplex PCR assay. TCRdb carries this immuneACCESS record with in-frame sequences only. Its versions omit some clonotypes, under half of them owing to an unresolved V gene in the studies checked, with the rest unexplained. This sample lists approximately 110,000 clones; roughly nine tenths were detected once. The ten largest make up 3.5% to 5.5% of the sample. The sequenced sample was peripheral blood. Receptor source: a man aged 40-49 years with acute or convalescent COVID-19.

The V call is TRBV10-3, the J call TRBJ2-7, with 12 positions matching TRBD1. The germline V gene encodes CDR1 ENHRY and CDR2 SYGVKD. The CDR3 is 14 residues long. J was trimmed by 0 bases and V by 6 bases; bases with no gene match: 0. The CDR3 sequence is CAIRGQGASYEQYF. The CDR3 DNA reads TGTGCCATCAGGGGACAGGGGGCCTCCTACGAGCAGTACTTC.

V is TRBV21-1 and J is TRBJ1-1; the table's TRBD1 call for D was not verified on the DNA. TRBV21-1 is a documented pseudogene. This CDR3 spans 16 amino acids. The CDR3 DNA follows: TGTGCCAGCAGCACCCCCCCGGGACAGTTGAACACTGAAGCTTTCTTT. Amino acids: CASSTPPGQLNTEAFF.

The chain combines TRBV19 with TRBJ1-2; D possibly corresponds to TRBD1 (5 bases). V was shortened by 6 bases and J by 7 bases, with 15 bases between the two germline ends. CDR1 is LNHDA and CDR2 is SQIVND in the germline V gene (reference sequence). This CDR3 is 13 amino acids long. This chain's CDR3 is CASSPRRDSGYTF. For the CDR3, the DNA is TGTGCCAGTAGCCCCCGGCGGGACTCTGGCTACACCTTC.